This TCR beta chain was observed in a study of blood T cell repertoires in COVID-19. Looking at the study overall: Collection of acute and convalescent COVID-19 samples took place in the United States, Italy and Spain. The analysed material was cDNA or gDNA that came from T cells, B-cell-depleted T cells, or PBMCs.

Trimming took off 1 base at V and 3 bases at J, with 19 bases between the two ends. CDR3 length equals 18 residues. CDR1 is MGHRA and CDR2 is YSYEKL in the germline V gene. How the authors handled the data: Amplification from reference gene primers served as the basis for estimated nucleated cell counts. The repertoire was sequenced with immunoSEQ multiplex PCR; TCRdb's copy has only in-frame clones and lacks some. The DNA was the basis for D and trimming; V, J and clone size are from that table. The data contain 200,000 or so clones, 80% to 90% of them singletons. The source material was peripheral blood. The sequence was collected from a woman aged 70-85 years with active or convalescent COVID-19. This chain links TRBV4-1 with TRBJ2-1; weak D call: TRBD2 (6 bases). The CDR3 loop reads CASSQVVERAGFYNEQFF. In DNA, the CDR3 is TGCGCCAGCAGCCAAGTCGTTGAGCGTGCGGGGTTCTACAATGAGCAGTTCTTC.